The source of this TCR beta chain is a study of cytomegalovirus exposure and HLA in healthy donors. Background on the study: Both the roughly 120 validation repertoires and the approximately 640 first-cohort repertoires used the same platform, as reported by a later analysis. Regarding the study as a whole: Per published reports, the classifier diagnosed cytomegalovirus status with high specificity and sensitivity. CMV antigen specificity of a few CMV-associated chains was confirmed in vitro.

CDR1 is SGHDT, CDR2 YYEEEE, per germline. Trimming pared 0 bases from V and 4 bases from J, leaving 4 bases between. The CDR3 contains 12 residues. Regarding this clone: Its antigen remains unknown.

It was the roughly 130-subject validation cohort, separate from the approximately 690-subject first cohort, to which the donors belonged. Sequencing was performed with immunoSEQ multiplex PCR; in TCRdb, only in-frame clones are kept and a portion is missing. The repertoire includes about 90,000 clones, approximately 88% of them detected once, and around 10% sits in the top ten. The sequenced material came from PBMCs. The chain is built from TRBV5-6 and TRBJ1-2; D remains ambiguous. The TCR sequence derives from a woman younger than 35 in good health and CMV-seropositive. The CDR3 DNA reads TGTGCCAGCAGCTTGGCCGGCTATGGCTACACCTTC. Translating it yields CASSLAGYGYTF.